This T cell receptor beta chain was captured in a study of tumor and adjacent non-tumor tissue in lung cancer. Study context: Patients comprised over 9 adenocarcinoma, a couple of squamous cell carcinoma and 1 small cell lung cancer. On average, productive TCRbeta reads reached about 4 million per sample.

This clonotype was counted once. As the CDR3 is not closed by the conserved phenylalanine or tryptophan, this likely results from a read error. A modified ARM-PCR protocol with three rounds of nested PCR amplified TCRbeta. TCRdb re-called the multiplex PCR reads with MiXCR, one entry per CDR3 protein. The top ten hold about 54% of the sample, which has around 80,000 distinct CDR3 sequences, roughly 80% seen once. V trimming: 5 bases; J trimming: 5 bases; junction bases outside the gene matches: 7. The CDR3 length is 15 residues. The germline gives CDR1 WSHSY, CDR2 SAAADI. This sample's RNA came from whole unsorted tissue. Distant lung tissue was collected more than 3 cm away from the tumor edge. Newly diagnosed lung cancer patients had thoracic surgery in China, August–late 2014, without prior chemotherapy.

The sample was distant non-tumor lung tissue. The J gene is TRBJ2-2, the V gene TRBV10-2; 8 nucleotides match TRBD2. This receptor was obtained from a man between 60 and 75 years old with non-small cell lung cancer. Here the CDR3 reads CASSWSGSGTGELFC. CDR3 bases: TGCGCCAGCAGTTGGAGCGGGAGTGGGACCGGGGAGCTGTTTTGT.